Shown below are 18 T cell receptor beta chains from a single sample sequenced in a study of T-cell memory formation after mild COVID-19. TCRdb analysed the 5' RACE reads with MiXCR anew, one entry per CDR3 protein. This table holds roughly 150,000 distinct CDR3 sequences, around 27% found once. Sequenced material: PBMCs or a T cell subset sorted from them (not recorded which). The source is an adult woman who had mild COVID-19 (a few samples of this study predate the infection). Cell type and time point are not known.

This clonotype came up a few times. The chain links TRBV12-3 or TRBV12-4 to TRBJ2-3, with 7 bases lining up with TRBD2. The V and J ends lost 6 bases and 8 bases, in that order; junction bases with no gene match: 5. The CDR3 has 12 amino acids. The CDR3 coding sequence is TGTGCCAGCAGCCAAGCGGGGAGTACGCAGTATTTT. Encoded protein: CASSQAGSTQYF.

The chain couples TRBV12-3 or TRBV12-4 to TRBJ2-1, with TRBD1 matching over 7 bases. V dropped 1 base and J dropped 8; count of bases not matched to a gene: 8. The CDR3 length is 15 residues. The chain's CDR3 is CASSLDRGAIHEQFF. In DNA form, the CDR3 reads TGTGCCAGCAGTTTAGACAGGGGAGCGATCCATGAGCAGTTCTTC.

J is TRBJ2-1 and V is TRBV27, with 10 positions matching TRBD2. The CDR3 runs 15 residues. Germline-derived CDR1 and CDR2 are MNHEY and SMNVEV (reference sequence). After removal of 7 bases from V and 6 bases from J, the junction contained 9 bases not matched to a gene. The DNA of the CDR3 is TGTGCCAGCAAAGCGCTAGCGGGGGAGAGCAATGAGCAGTTCTTC. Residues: CASKALAGESNEQFF.

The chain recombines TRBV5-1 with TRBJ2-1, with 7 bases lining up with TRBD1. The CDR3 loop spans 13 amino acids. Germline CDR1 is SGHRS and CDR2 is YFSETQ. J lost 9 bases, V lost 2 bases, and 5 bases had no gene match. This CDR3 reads CASSFTDRAEQFF. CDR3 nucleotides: TGCGCCAGCAGCTTTACTGACAGGGCTGAGCAGTTCTTC.

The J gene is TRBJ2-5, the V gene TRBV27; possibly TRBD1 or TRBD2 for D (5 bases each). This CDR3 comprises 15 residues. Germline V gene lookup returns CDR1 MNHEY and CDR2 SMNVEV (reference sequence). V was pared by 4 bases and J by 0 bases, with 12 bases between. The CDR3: CASSSGREYQETQYF. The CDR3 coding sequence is TGTGCCAGCAGTTCTGGCAGGGAGTACCAAGAGACCCAGTACTTC.

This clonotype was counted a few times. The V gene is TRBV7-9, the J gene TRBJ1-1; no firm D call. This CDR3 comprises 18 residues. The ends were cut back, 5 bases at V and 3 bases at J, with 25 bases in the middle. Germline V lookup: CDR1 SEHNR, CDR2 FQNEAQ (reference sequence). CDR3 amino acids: CASSPKIRVKVAHTEAFF. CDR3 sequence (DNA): TGTGCCAGCAGCCCTAAGATCCGGGTCAAAGTAGCGCACACTGAAGCTTTCTTT.

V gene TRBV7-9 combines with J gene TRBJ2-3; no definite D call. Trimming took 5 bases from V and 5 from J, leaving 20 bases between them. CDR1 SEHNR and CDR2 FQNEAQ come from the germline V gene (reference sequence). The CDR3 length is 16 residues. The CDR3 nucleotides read TGTGCCAGCAGCCCCCCCCCGATTGTCGAACGAGATACGCAGTATTTT. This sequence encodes CASSPPPIVERDTQYF.

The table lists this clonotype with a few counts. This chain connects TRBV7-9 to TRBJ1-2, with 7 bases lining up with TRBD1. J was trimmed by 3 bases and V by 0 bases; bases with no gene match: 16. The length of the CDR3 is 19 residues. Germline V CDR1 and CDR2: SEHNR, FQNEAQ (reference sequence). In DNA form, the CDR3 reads TGTGCCAGCAGCTTAGCGTTGACAGGGAAGGGATCCGGTTACTATGGCTACACCTTC. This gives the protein CASSLALTGKGSGYYGYTF.

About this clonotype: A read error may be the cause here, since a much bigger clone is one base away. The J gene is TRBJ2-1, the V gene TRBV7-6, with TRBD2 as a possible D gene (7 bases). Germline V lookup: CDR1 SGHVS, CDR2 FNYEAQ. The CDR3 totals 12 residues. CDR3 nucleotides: TGTGCCAGCCGCTTAGGGGGAGGGGAGCAGTTCTTC. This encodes CASRLGGGEQFF.

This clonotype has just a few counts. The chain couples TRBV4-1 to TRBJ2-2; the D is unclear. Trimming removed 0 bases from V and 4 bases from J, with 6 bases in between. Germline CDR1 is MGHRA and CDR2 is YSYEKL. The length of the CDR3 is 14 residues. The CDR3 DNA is TGCGCCAGCAGCCAAGATCACAGCACCGGGGAGCTGTTTTTT. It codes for CASSQDHSTGELFF.

The CDR3 sequence: CASSPPGGGEQETQYF. For the CDR3, the DNA is TGTGCCAGCAGTCCTCCCGGGGGAGGGGAGCAAGAGACCCAGTACTTC. The chain has TRBV7-9 and TRBJ2-5, with 7 positions matching TRBD2. V lost 6 bases and J lost 2; bases outside the gene matches: 12. Germline V CDR1 and CDR2: SEHNR, FQNEAQ (reference sequence). The CDR3 covers 16 residues. Variable domain in full (rest from reference TRBV7-9 and TRBJ2-5): DTGVSQNPRHKITKRGQNVTFRCDPISEHNRLYWYRQTLGQGPEFLTYFQNEAQLEKSRLLSDRFSAERPKGSFSTLEIQRTEQGDSAMYLCASSPPGGGEQETQYFGPGTRLLVL.

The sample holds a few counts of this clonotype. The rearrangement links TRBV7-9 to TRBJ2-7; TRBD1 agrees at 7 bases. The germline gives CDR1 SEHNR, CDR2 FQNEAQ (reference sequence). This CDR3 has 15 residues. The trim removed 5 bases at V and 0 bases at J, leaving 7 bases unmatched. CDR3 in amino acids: CASSTQGLSSYEQYF. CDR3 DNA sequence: TGTGCCAGCAGCACACAGGGGCTATCCTCCTACGAGCAGTACTTC.

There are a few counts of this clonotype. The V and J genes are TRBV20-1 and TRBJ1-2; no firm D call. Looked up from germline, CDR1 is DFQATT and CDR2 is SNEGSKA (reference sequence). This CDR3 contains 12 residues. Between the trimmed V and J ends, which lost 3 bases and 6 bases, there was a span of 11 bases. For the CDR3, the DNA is TGCAGTGCTAGTAACGAGAGGAATGGCTACACCTTC. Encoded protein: CSASNERNGYTF.

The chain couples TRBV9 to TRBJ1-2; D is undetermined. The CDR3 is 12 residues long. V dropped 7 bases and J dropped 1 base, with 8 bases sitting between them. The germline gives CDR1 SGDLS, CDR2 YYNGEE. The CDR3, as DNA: TGTGCCAGCGGCCCCAATAACTATGGCTACACCTTC. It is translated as CASGPNNYGYTF.

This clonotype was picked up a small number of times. DNA of the CDR3: TGTGCCAGCCTTGGGAGGCGCGGAGACAATGAGCAGTTCTTC. It is translated as CASLGRRGDNEQFF. This sequence joins TRBV6-5 and TRBJ2-1; possible D gene TRBD2, 6 bases. Trimming left V 8 bases short and J 5 bases short, with 16 bases between. The length of the CDR3 is 14 residues. CDR1 MNHEY and CDR2 SVGAGI come from the germline V gene.

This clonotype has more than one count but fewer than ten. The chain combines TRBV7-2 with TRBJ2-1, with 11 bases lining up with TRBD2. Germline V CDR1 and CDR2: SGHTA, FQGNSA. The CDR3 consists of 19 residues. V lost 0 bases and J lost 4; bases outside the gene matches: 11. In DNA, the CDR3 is TGTGCCAGCAGCTTAGCCTATTTAGCGGGGGGGCCCGGGTACAATGAGCAGTTCTTC. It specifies CASSLAYLAGGPGYNEQFF.

The CDR3: CASSHVLAGDTDTQYF. The CDR3 DNA sequence: TGCGCCAGCAGCCACGTCCTAGCGGGGGACACAGATACGCAGTATTTT. The chain couples TRBV4-1 to TRBJ2-3; 10 bases match TRBD2. Germline assignment: CDR1 MGHRA and CDR2 YSYEKL. The CDR3 sequence is 16 residues long. The V gene end was trimmed by 3 bases and the J gene end by 2 bases; junction bases not matched to a gene: 5.

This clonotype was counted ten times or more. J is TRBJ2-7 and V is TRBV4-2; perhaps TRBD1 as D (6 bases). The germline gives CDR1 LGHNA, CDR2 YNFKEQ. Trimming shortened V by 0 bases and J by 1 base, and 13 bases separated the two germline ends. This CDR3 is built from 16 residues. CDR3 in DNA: TGTGCCAGCAGCCAAGAGGGTGGGACACATTCCTACGAGCAGTACTTC. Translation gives CASSQEGGTHSYEQYF.